These 20 T cell receptor beta chains originate from one sample sequenced in a study of blood T cell repertoires in COVID-19. Measured with immunoSEQ multiplex PCR; TCRdb has only the in-frame clones, and not every one. The sample consists of some 50,000 clones, 86% of them appearing once. The specimen was peripheral blood. These receptors came from a human donor in a cohort sampled during active COVID-19.

The V gene is TRBV29-1, the J gene TRBJ1-4, with D hard to call. This CDR3 is 11 amino acids long. Germline CDR1 reads SQVTM; CDR2 reads ANQGSEA. V dropped 7 bases and J dropped 7 bases, with 10 bases sitting between them. The DNA of the CDR3 is TGCAGCGCCTTGTCGGGTGAAAAACTGTTTTTT. Translating it yields CSALSGEKLFF.

In this sample, this clone turned up once. This chain links TRBV4-1 with TRBJ1-1; D gene ambiguous. CDR1 MGHRA and CDR2 YSYEKL come from the germline V gene. CDR3 length: 15 residues. Trimming took off 0 bases at V and 6 bases at J, with 14 bases between the two ends. The CDR3 spells CASSQEERLSAEAFF. Written as DNA, the CDR3 is TGCGCCAGCAGCCAAGAGGAGAGGTTAAGCGCTGAAGCTTTCTTT.

The rearrangement uses TRBV7-2 and TRBJ2-7; D may be TRBD2 (6 bases). The V end lost 7 bases, the J end lost 3 bases, and 22 bases lay between the germline ends. CDR3 length equals 16 residues. Germline V gene lookup returns CDR1 SGHTA and CDR2 FQGNSA. CDR3 loop: CASTQRAGRPHYEQYF. The CDR3 DNA reads TGTGCCAGCACCCAACGGGCGGGAAGACCACACTACGAGCAGTACTTC.

The V call is TRBV6-5, the J call TRBJ1-5; the D gene is possibly TRBD1 (6 bases). V lost 6 bases to trimming and J lost 6 bases, with 12 bases between them. The germline CDR1 and CDR2 sequences are MNHEY and SVGAGI. The CDR3 sequence is 13 residues long. The CDR3 sequence: CASRSQGGQPQHF. The CDR3 DNA reads as TGTGCCAGCAGGTCACAGGGCGGTCAGCCCCAGCATTTT.

The V gene is TRBV19, the J gene TRBJ1-1; D not certain. Germline-derived CDR1 and CDR2 are LNHDA and SQIVND (reference sequence). The CDR3 spans 14 residues. Trimming pared 10 bases from V and 3 bases from J, leaving 18 bases between. The CDR3 DNA reads as TGTGCCACCCAATTAGGAGGTTCCCACACTGAAGCTTTCTTT. It is translated as CATQLGGSHTEAFF.

Comments on this clone: Additional DNA sequences in this sample encode the identical CDR3. CDR3 sequence (DNA): TGCGCCAGCAGCTTGGTACTAGCGGGAGGATCAGATACGCAGTATTTT. This translates into CASSLVLAGGSDTQYF. The chain uses TRBV5-1 and TRBJ2-3; TRBD2 matches 12 bases. Germline lookup yields CDR1 SGHRS and CDR2 YFSETQ. This CDR3 is 16 amino acids long. V trimming: 0 bases; J trimming: 4 bases; junction bases outside the gene matches: 3.

The chain links TRBV6-2 or TRBV6-3 to TRBJ2-2, with 7 bases matching TRBD2. There are 16 residues in the CDR3. V gave up 5 bases and J gave up 3 bases; unmatched junction bases: 9. Germline values: CDR1 MNHEY, CDR2 SVGEGT. The CDR3 sequence is CASSIGLAGDTGELFF. DNA for the CDR3: TGTGCCAGCAGTATCGGGTTAGCGGGTGACACCGGGGAGCTGTTTTTT.

The chain carries TRBV7-9 and TRBJ1-1, with 9 bases that match TRBD1. There are 15 residues in the CDR3. Germline V gene sequence: CDR1 SEHNR, CDR2 FQNEAQ (reference sequence). V was clipped by 4 bases and J by 0 bases; unmatched bases: 3. CDR3 sequence reads: CASSSGQGMNTEAFF. The DNA for the CDR3 is TGTGCCAGCAGCTCCGGACAGGGGATGAACACTGAAGCTTTCTTT. The full variable domain, completed using reference TRBV7-9 and TRBJ1-1, is DTGVSQNPRHKITKRGQNVTFRCDPISEHNRLYWYRQTLGQGPEFLTYFQNEAQLEKSRLLSDRFSAERPKGSFSTLEIQRTEQGDSAMYLCASSSGQGMNTEAFFGQGTRLTVV.

This rearrangement joins TRBV28 to TRBJ1-1; 10 bases line up with TRBD1. V shed 2 bases, J shed 7 bases, and the junction held 4 bases outside the gene matches. CDR3 size: 14 residues. Germline V gives CDR1 MDHEN, CDR2 SYDVKM. CDR3 sequence reads: CASSLGDRGGEAFF. CDR3 nucleotide sequence: TGTGCCAGCAGTTTAGGGGACAGGGGTGGTGAAGCTTTCTTT.

This CDR3 is CASSVTGIGNEKLFF. The CDR3 DNA follows: TGTGCCAGCAGCGTGACAGGGATTGGTAATGAAAAACTGTTTTTT. This chain links TRBV5-6 with TRBJ1-4; the match to TRBD1 covers 7 bases. With V trimmed by 4 bases and J by 4 bases, 7 bases remained unmatched. Germline CDR1 is SGHDT and CDR2 is YYEEEE. This CDR3 contains 15 residues.

The rearrangement joins TRBV19 to TRBJ1-3, with 8 nucleotides matching TRBD1. J was trimmed by 0 bases and V by 5 bases; bases with no gene match: 12. Looked up from germline, CDR1 is LNHDA and CDR2 is SQIVND (reference sequence). There are 18 residues in the CDR3. Here the CDR3 DNA reads TGTGCCAGTAGTCCTGGACAGGGATTTGAATCCTCTGGAAACACCATATATTTT. Translated: CASSPGQGFESSGNTIYF.

This chain links TRBV10-3 with TRBJ1-6; TRBD1 is a possible D gene (5 bases). Germline V gene sequence: CDR1 ENHRY, CDR2 SYGVKD. The ends were cut back, 7 bases at V and 6 bases at J, with 16 bases in the middle. This CDR3 has 15 amino acids. In nucleotides, the CDR3 is TGTGCCATCAAGGTTGCAGGGTCTGGTAATTCACCCCTCCACTTT. It yields the protein CAIKVAGSGNSPLHF.

The J gene is TRBJ2-2, the V gene TRBV5-1, with D unclear. Trimming pared 0 bases from V and 1 base from J, leaving 7 bases between. Germline loops: CDR1 SGHRS, CDR2 YFSETQ. The CDR3 is 15 amino acids. The CDR3 region is CASSLDPGNTGELFF. CDR3 nucleotides: TGCGCCAGCAGCTTGGATCCAGGGAACACCGGGGAGCTGTTTTTT. Looking up the rest from reference TRBV5-1 and TRBJ2-2 gives the full variable domain: KAGVTQTPRYLIKTRGQQVTLSCSPISGHRSVSWYQQTPGQGLQFLFEYFSETQRNKGNFPGRFSGRQFSNSRSEMNVSTLELGDSALYLCASSLDPGNTGELFFGEGSRLTVL.

The chain is built from TRBV4-1 and TRBJ1-2, with D perhaps matching TRBD1 (6 bases). Germline V CDR1 and CDR2: MGHRA, YSYEKL. The CDR3 consists of 14 residues. Trimming removed 1 base from V and 6 bases from J, with 12 bases in between. In DNA form, the CDR3 reads TGCGCCAGCAGCCAAGTCATACAGGGTGATGGCTACACCTTC. Translation gives CASSQVIQGDGYTF.

The chain joins TRBV2 to TRBJ1-3, with D uncertain. V was clipped by 1 base and J by 4 bases, with 14 bases between them. The CDR3 loop spans 16 amino acids. CDR1 and CDR2 (germline): SNHLY, FYNNEI. The CDR3 sequence: CASSEGFGRPGNTIYF. CDR3 coding DNA: TGTGCCAGCAGTGAAGGCTTTGGCAGGCCCGGAAACACCATATATTTT.

V is TRBV4-2 and J is TRBJ2-2; 8 nucleotides line up with TRBD1. In germline, CDR1 is LGHNA, CDR2 YNFKEQ. The V segment lost 7 bases and the J segment 5 bases; nucleotides outside the gene matches: 12. This CDR3 has 16 amino acids. CDR3 residues: CASTLGQGRETGELFF. CDR3 DNA sequence: TGTGCCAGCACCCTCGGACAGGGAAGAGAGACCGGGGAGCTGTTTTTT.

This clone has just a few counts. The chain has TRBV18 and TRBJ2-7; the match to TRBD1 covers 7 bases. This CDR3 comprises 14 residues. The V segment lost 4 bases and the J segment 0 bases; nucleotides outside the gene matches: 3. Looked up from germline, CDR1 is KGHSH and CDR2 is LQKENI. Written as DNA, the CDR3 is TGTGCCAGCTCACTCGGGACAGACTCCTACGAGCAGTACTTC. Residues: CASSLGTDSYEQYF.

V gene TRBV11-2 combines with J gene TRBJ2-1; tentative D call: TRBD2 (6 bases). This CDR3 contains 14 residues. Germline-derived CDR1 and CDR2 are SGHAT and FQNNGV. Trimming pared 3 bases from V and 7 bases from J, leaving 13 bases between. CDR3 in amino acids: CASSFSGSTNEQFF. In DNA form, the CDR3 reads TGTGCCAGCAGCTTCTCCGGGAGTACGAATGAGCAGTTCTTC.

The chain employs TRBV5-1 and TRBJ1-1, with D unclear. Germline CDR1 is SGHRS and CDR2 is YFSETQ. Deletions cut 1 base from V and 1 base from J, with 5 bases between. The CDR3 sequence is 13 residues long. The CDR3 sequence is CASSLRGNTEAFF. The CDR3 DNA reads TGCGCCAGCAGCTTGCGGGGGAACACTGAAGCTTTCTTT.

The chain has TRBV2 and TRBJ2-1, with 14 bases fitting TRBD2. With V trimmed by 6 bases and J by 8 bases, 6 bases remained unmatched. Germline V lookup: CDR1 SNHLY, CDR2 FYNNEI. The CDR3 extends over 15 amino acids. Here the CDR3 reads CASSFGTSGGYEQFF. The CDR3 region has the DNA TGTGCCAGCAGCTTCGGGACTAGCGGGGGCTATGAGCAGTTCTTC.